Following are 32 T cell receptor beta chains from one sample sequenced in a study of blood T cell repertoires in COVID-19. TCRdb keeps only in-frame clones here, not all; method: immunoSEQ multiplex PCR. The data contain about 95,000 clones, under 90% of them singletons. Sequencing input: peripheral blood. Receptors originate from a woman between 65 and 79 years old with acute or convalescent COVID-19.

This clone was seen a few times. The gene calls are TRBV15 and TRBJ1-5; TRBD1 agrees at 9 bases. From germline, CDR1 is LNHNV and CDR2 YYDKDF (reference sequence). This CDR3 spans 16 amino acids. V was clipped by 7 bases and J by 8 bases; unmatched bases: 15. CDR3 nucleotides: TGTGCCACCAATAATGAAGGACAGGGGTCGGTCGAGCCCCAGCATTTT. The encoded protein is CATNNEGQGSVEPQHF.

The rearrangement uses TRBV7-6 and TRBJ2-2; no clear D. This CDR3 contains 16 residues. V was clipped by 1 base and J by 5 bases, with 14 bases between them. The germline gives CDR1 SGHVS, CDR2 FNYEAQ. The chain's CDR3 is CASSLVVGQSTGELFF. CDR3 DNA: TGTGCCAGCAGCTTAGTGGTGGGCCAGTCAACCGGGGAGCTGTTTTTT.

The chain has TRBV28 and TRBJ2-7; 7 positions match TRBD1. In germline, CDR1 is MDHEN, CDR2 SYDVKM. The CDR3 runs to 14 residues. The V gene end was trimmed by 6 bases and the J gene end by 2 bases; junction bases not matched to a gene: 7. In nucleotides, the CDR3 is TGTGCCAGCAGCAGCCCCACAGGGGCCTACGAGCAGTACGTC. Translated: CASSSPTGAYEQYV.

CDR3 residues: CASSHGLAGAGGDTQYF. CDR3 DNA: TGTGCCAGCAGCCATGGACTAGCGGGAGCCGGTGGAGATACGCAGTATTTT. The rearrangement links TRBV14 to TRBJ2-3, with TRBD2 matching over 13 bases. The CDR3 sequence is 17 residues long. The ends lost 3 bases at V and 5 bases at J; junction bases unmatched: 8. Germline CDR1 SGHDN, CDR2 FVKESK.

The CDR3 sequence is CASSKRDREVHEQYV. The CDR3 DNA sequence: TGTGCCAGCAGCAAAAGGGACAGGGAGGTCCACGAGCAGTACGTC. The gene calls are TRBV21-1 and TRBJ2-7; the table assigns TRBD1, which was not confirmed against the DNA. TRBV21-1 is labeled a pseudogene. This CDR3 has 15 amino acids.

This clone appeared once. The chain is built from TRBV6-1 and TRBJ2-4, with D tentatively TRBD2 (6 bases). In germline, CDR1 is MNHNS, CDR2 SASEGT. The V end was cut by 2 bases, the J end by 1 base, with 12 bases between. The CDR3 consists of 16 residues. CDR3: CASSEWGVSAKNIQYF. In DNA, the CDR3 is TGTGCCAGCAGTGAATGGGGGGTTTCGGCCAAAAACATTCAGTACTTC.

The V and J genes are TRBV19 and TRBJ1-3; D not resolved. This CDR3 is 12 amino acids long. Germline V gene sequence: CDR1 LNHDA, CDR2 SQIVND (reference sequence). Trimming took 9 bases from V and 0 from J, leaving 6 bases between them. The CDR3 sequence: CASHSSGNTIYF. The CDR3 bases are TGTGCCAGCCACAGCTCTGGAAACACCATATATTTT. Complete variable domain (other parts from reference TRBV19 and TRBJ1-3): DGGITQSPKYLFRKEGQNVTLSCEQNLNHDAMYWYRQDPGQGLRLIYYSQIVNDFQKGDIAEGYSVSREKKESFPLTVTSAQKNPTAFYLCASHSSGNTIYFGEGSWLTVV.

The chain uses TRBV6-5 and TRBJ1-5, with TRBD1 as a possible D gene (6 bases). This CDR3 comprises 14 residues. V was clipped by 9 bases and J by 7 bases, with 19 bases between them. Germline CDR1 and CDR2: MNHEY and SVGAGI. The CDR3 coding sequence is TGTGCCAGACCCATCGCAGGGGAAGGGCAGCCCCAGCATTTT. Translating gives CARPIAGEGQPQHF.

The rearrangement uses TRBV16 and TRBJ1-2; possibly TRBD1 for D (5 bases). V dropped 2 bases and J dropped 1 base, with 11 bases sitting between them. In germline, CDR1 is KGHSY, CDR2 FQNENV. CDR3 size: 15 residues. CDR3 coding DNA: TGTGCCAGCAGCCAAACAGGAAATCTTAACTATGGCTACACCTTC. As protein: CASSQTGNLNYGYTF.

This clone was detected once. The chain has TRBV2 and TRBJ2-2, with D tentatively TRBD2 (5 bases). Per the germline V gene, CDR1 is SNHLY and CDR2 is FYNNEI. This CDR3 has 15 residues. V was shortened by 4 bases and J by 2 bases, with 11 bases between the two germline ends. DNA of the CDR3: TGTGCCAGCAGTGGGTCGAGGGTAAACACCGGGGAGCTGTTTTTT. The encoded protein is CASSGSRVNTGELFF.

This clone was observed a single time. DNA for the CDR3: TGTGCCAGCAGCGTACTCCCCCAGACAGGGATGAACACTGAAGCTTTCTTT. Translated: CASSVLPQTGMNTEAFF. The chain couples TRBV9 to TRBJ1-1; TRBD1 agrees at 7 bases. Germline assignment: CDR1 SGDLS and CDR2 YYNGEE. The CDR3 loop spans 17 amino acids. V lost 1 base to trimming and J lost 0 bases; unmatched junction nucleotides: 9.

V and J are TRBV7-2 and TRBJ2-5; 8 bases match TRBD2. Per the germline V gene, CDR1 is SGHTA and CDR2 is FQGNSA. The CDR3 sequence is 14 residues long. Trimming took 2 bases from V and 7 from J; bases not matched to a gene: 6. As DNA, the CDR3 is TGTGCCAGCAGCTTATTTACCGGGGGGGGGACCCAGTACTTC. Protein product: CASSLFTGGGTQYF. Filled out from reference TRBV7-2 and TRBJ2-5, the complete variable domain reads GAGVSQSPSNKVTEKGKDVELRCDPISGHTALYWYRQSLGQGLEFLIYFQGNSAPDKSGLPSDRFSAERTGGSVSTLTIQRTQQEDSAVYLCASSLFTGGGTQYFGPGTRLLVL.

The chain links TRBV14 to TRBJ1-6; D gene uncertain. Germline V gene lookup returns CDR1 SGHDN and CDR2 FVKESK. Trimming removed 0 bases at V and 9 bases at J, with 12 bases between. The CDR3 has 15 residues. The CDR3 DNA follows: TGTGCCAGCAGCCAAGAGCTGGGAGGTAGTTCACCCCTCCACTTT. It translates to CASSQELGGSSPLHF. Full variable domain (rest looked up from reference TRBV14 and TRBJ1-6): EAGVTQFPSHSVIEKGQTVTLRCDPISGHDNLYWYRRVMGKEIKFLLHFVKESKQDESGMPNNRFLAERTGGTYSTLKVQPAELEDSGVYFCASSQELGGSSPLHFGNGTRLTVT.

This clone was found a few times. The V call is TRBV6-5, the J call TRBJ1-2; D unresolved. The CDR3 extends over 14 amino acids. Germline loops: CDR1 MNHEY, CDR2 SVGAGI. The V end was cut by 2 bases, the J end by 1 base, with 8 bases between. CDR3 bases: TGTGCCAGCAGTTACGGTGGGAGTAACTATGGCTACACCTTC. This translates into CASSYGGSNYGYTF.

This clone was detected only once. The CDR3 loop is CASSRQVNYGYTF. The DNA of the CDR3 is TGTGCCAGCAGCCGACAAGTTAACTATGGCTACACCTTC. The chain uses TRBV3-1 (or the pseudogene TRBV3-2) and TRBJ1-2; D remains ambiguous. Trimming stripped 4 bases from V and 1 base from J, with 7 bases between. This CDR3 contains 13 residues. CDR1 LGHDT and CDR2 YNNKEL come from the germline V gene (reference sequence).

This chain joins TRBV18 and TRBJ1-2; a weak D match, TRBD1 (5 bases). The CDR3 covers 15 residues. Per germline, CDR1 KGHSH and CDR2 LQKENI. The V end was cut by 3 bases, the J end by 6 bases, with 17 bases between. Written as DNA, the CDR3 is TGTGCCAGCTCACCCACTCAGTCGGGGGGAGATGGCTACACCTTC. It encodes CASSPTQSGGDGYTF. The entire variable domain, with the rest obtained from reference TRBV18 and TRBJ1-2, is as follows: NAGVMQNPRHLVRRRGQEARLRCSPMKGHSHVYWYRQLPEEGLKFMVYLQKENIIDESGMPKERFSAEFPKEGPSILRIQQVVRGDSAAYFCASSPTQSGGDGYTFGSGTRLTVV.

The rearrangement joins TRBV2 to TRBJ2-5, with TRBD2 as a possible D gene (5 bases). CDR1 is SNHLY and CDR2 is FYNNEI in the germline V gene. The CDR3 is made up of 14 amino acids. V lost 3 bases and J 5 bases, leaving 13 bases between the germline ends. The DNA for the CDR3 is TGTGCCAGCAGTGAGGGGAGTAGCCGCGAGACCCAGTACTTC. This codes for CASSEGSSRETQYF.

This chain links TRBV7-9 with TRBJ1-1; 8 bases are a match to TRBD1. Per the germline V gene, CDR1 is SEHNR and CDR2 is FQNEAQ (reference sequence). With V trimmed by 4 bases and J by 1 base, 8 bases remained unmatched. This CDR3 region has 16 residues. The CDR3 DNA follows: TGTGCCAGCAGCTATAGGACAGGGCCGTCGAACACTGAAGCTTTCTTT. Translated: CASSYRTGPSNTEAFF.

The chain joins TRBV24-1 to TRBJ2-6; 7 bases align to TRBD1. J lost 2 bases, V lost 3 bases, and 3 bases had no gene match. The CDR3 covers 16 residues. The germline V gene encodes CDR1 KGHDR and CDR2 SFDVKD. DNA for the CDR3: TGTGCCACCAGTGATACAGGGGCTGCTGGGGCCAACGTCCTGACTTTC. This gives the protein CATSDTGAAGANVLTF.

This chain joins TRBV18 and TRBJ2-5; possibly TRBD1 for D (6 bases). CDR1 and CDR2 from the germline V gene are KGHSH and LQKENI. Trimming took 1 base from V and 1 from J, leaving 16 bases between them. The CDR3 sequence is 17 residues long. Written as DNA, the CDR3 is TGTGCCAGCTCACCACTCTCAGCTAGAGGGGGCCAAGAGACCCAGTACTTC. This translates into CASSPLSARGGQETQYF.

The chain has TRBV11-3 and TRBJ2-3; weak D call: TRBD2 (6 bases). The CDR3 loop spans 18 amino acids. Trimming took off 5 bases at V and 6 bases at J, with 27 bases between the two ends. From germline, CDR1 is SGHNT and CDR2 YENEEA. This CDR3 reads CASSRGRVVAGRVDTQYF. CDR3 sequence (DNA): TGTGCCAGCAGCCGAGGACGGGTAGTTGCCGGGAGAGTCGATACGCAGTATTTT.

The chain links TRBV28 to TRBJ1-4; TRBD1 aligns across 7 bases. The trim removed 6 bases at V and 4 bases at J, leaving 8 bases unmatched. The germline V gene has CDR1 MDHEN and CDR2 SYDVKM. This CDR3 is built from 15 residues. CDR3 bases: TGTGCCAGCAGCTCAGGGGGGCCTTATAATGAAAAACTGTTTTTT. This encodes CASSSGGPYNEKLFF.

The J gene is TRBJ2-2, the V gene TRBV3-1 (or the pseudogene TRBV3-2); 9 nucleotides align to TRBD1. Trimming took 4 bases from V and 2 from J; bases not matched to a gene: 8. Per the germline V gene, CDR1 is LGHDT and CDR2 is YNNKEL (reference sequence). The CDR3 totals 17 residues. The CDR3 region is CASSRLPGQGNTGELFF. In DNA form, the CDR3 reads TGTGCCAGCAGCCGCTTACCGGGACAGGGAAACACCGGGGAGCTGTTTTTT.

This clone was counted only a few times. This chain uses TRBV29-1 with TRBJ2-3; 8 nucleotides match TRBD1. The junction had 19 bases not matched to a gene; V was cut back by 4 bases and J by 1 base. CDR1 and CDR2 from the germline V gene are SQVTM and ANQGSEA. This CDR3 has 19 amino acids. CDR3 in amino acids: CSVAFQSWGQVGGTDTQYF. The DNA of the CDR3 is TGCAGCGTTGCTTTTCAGAGTTGGGGACAGGTCGGGGGCACAGATACGCAGTATTTT.

In nucleotides, the CDR3 is TGTGCCTGGAGTGTACAGCGACAGGGCGACCAGACCCAGTACTTC. The encoded protein is CAWSVQRQGDQTQYF. The genes are TRBV30 and TRBJ2-5; 7 nucleotides agree with TRBD1. Germline V gene sequence: CDR1 GTSNPN, CDR2 SVGIG (reference sequence). The CDR3 extends over 15 amino acids. Germline trimming cut 0 bases from V and 6 bases from J; bases unmatched to any gene: 10. Full variable domain (outside the CDR3, taken from reference TRBV30 and TRBJ2-5): SQTIHQWPATLVQPVGSPLSLECTVEGTSNPNLYWYRQAAGRGLQLLFYSVGIGQISSEVPQNLSASRPQDRQFILSSKKLLLSDSGFYLCAWSVQRQGDQTQYFGPGTRLLVL.

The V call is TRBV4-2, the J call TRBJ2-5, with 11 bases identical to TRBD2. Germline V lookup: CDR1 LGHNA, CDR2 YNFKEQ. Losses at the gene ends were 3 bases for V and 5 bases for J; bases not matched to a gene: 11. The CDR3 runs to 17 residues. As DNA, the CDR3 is TGTGCCAGCAGCCAGACCCAACTACTAGCGGGAGATGAGACCCAGTACTTC. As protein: CASSQTQLLAGDETQYF.

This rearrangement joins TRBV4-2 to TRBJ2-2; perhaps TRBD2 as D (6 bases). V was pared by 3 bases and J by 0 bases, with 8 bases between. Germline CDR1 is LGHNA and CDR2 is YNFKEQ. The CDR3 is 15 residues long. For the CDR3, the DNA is TGTGCCAGCAGCCAGAGACTAGCGAACACCGGGGAGCTGTTTTTT. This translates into CASSQRLANTGELFF.

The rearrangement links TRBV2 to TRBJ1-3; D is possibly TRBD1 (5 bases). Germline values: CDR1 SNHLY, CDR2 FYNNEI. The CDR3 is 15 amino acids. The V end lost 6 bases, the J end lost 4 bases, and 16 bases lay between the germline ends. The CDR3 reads CASSTGRGPGNTIYF. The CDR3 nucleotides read TGTGCCAGCAGCACCGGAAGGGGCCCAGGAAACACCATATATTTT.

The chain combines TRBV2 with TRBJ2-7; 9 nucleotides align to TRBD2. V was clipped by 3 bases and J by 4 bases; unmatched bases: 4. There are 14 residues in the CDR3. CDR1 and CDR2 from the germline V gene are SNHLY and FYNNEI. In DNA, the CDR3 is TGTGCCAGCAGTGAGGCGGGAGGGGTTTACGAGCAGTACTTC. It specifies CASSEAGGVYEQYF.

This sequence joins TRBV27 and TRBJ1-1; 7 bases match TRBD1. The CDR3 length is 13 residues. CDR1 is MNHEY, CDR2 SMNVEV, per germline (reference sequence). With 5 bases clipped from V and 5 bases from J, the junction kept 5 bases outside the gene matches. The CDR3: CASSRQGRTEAFF. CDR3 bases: TGTGCCAGCAGTCGACAGGGAAGAACTGAAGCTTTCTTT.

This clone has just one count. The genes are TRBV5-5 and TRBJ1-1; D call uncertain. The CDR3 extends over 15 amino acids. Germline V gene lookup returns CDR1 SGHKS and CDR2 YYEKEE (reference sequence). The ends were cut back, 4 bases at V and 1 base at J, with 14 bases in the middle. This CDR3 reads CASSPHSEANTEAFF. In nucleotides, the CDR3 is TGTGCCAGCAGCCCTCATTCGGAGGCGAACACTGAAGCTTTCTTT.

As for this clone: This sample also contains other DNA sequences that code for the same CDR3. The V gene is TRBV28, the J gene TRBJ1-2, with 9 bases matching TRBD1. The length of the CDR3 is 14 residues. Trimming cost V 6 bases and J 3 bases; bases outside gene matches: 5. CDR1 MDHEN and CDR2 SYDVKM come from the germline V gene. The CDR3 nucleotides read TGTGCCAGCAGGGGACAGGGAAGATACTATGGCTACACCTTC. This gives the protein CASRGQGRYYGYTF.